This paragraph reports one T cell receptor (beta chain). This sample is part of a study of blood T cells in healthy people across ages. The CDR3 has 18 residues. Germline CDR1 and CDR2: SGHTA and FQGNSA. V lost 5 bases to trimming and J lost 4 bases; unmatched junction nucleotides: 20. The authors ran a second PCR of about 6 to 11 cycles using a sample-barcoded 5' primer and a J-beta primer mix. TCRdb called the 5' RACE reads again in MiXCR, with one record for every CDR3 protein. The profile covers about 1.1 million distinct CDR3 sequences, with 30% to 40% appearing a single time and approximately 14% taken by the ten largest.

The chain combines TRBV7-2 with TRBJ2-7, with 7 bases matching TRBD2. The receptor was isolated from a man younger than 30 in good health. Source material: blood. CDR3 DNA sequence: TGTGCCAGCAGCACGGACCGAGACCCTCGGGGGGAGGATTACGAGCAGTACTTC. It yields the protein CASSTDRDPRGEDYEQYF.